The next 7 T cell receptor beta chains were all read from a single sample in a study of control samples from healthy donors and cancer patients. The repertoire was sequenced with immunoSEQ multiplex PCR; TCRdb's copy has only in-frame clones and lacks some. The sample has fewer than 20,000 clones; over 70% are singletons. Input material: PBMCs. The receptor source for this set is a woman between 65 and 79 years old with colorectal cancer.

The J gene is TRBJ1-6, the V gene TRBV3-1 (or the pseudogene TRBV3-2); D uncertain. V lost 8 bases and J lost 10, with 18 bases in between. Germline V lookup: CDR1 LGHDT, CDR2 YNNKEL (reference sequence). The CDR3 extends over 14 amino acids. CDR3 DNA: TGTGCCAGCTGTTTTGGCGGGGAAGGGTCACCCCTCCACTTT. Residues: CASCFGGEGSPLHF.

The chain is built from TRBV27 and TRBJ2-7, with D perhaps matching TRBD1 (6 bases). Looked up from germline, CDR1 is MNHEY and CDR2 is SMNVEV (reference sequence). This CDR3 has 19 residues. V was clipped by 2 bases and J by 0 bases, with 23 bases between them. The CDR3 DNA reads TGTGCCAGCAGTTTAGCGGTAGGCAGGGGAGCTCCACTCTCCTACGAGCAGTACTTC. It yields the protein CASSLAVGRGAPLSYEQYF.

V is TRBV11-2 and J is TRBJ2-7, with no clear D. The V gene lost 5 bases and the J gene lost 9 bases, with 11 bases spanning the gap. Germline CDR1 and CDR2: SGHAT and FQNNGV. This CDR3 has 11 amino acids. CDR3 region: CASSPDKGQYF. CDR3 DNA sequence: TGTGCCAGCAGCCCCGACAAGGGGCAGTACTTC.

This clone was seen a few times. The V call is TRBV3-1 (or the pseudogene TRBV3-2), the J call TRBJ1-5; D ambiguous. Germline V gene data show CDR1 as LGHDT and CDR2 as YNNKEL (reference sequence). The V end lost 4 bases, the J end lost 2 bases, and 18 bases lay between the germline ends. This CDR3 has 17 residues. The CDR3 protein is CASSPTRSSEGNQPQHF. DNA for the CDR3: TGTGCCAGCAGCCCAACCCGCTCTAGCGAAGGCAATCAGCCCCAGCATTTT.

The V gene is TRBV25-1, the J gene TRBJ1-4, with TRBD1 matching over 7 bases. The germline V gene has CDR1 MGHDK and CDR2 SYGVNS. V shed 4 bases, J shed 5 bases, and the junction held 10 bases outside the gene matches. CDR3 size: 16 residues. In DNA form, the CDR3 reads TGTGCCAGCAGTGCAGGGACAGCTTCCAAGAATGAAAAACTGTTTTTT. Translation: CASSAGTASKNEKLFF.

This sequence joins TRBV2 and TRBJ2-3; 10 nucleotides align to TRBD2. The CDR3 is 15 amino acids. V shed 7 bases, J shed 4 bases, and the junction held 8 bases outside the gene matches. Germline CDR1 reads SNHLY; CDR2 reads FYNNEI. The CDR3 nucleotides read TGTGCCAGCATTTTACAAGCGGGGGGGCCAGATACGCAGTATTTT. It specifies CASILQAGGPDTQYF.

The rearrangement links TRBV10-3 to TRBJ2-5; 9 nucleotides match TRBD2. There are 14 residues in the CDR3. Germline V gene lookup returns CDR1 ENHRY and CDR2 SYGVKD. Unmatched junction bases numbered 7, after V lost 6 bases and J lost 5 bases. The CDR3 DNA sequence: TGTGCCATCAGGGGGACTAGCTCAGGGGAGACCCAGTACTTC. Its protein is CAIRGTSSGETQYF.